This TCR beta chain was obtained from a study of blood T cell repertoires in COVID-19. Study-wide context: Researchers got acute and convalescent COVID-19 samples from the United States, Italy and Spain. T cells, B-cell-depleted T cells, or PBMCs provided the cDNA or gDNA that served as material.

In the original processing: Researchers report that nucleated cell counts were estimated from reference gene primer amplification. The data were produced by immunoSEQ multiplex PCR, yet TCRdb's version contains in-frame clones alone and is incomplete. V and J calls and clone size follow that table, whereas D and trimming were derived from the DNA. Among 200,000 to 250,000 clones, 80% to 95% were seen once, and the ten largest hold approximately 0.8%. The germline V and J ends were trimmed by 0 bases and 7 bases, with 17 bases remaining between them. The CDR3 consists of 16 residues. The germline gives CDR1 SGHKS, CDR2 YYEKEE (reference sequence).

The material sequenced was peripheral blood. The source of this sequence is a man aged 25-45 years with COVID-19, enrolled during active disease. The chain recombines TRBV5-5 with TRBJ2-1; possible D gene TRBD1, 6 bases. This chain's CDR3 is CASSLEGHRQGNEQFF. The CDR3 DNA reads as TGTGCCAGCAGCTTGGAGGGGCACAGGCAGGGGAATGAGCAGTTCTTC.